This T cell receptor beta chain was identified in a study of blood T cell repertoires in COVID-19. Background on the study: Spain, Italy and the United States supplied samples that represented acute and convalescent COVID-19. Nucleic acid was either cDNA or gDNA, and it came from T cells, B-cell-depleted T cells, or PBMCs.

V lost 4 bases to trimming and J lost 1 base, with 6 bases between them. The germline gives CDR1 SGHNT, CDR2 YYREEE (reference sequence). The CDR3 has 12 amino acids. Data came from immunoSEQ multiplex PCR; TCRdb stores just in-frame clones and leaves some out. The sample has 10,000 to 15,000 clones; around 80% are singletons. This receptor was identified in a human donor in a cohort sampled during active COVID-19. The chain links TRBV5-4 to TRBJ2-7; a possible D gene is TRBD1 (6 bases). Sequenced sample: peripheral blood. The CDR3 region is CASSTGSYEQYF. The DNA of the CDR3 is TGTGCCAGCAGCACAGGGTCCTACGAGCAGTACTTC.